The 6 T cell receptor beta chains below come from one sample, sequenced in a study of beta chain features in type 1 diabetes. General study findings and limits: Patients with Type 1 diabetes showed moderately but significantly shorter TCRB CDR3s in all four CD4+ subsets.

The authors reverse transcribed all of the isolated RNA, so sequencing captured expressed TCRB transcripts. Profiling relied on immunoSEQ multiplex PCR, and the TCRdb table lists in-frame clones only, not all of them. The sample comprises 300,000 to 400,000 clones, 7% to 10% of which are singletons, and approximately 1% rests with the top ten. Their cognate antigens are unknown. Specimen: central memory CD4+ T cells from blood. Receptor source: a man aged 25 to 45 with type 1 diabetes.

This clone was seen more than once but under ten times. The rearrangement links TRBV29-1 to TRBJ1-1; TRBD1 aligns across 8 bases. Germline values: CDR1 SQVTM, CDR2 ANQGSEA. J was trimmed by 4 bases and V by 8 bases; bases with no gene match: 6. The CDR3 contains 12 residues. The CDR3 DNA reads as TGCAGCTCAGGACAGGGAAGCACTGAAGCTTTCTTT. It is translated as CSSGQGSTEAFF.

V is TRBV6-4 and J is TRBJ2-1; 9 positions agree with TRBD2. The CDR3 consists of 13 residues. V trimming: 3 bases; J trimming: 10 bases; junction bases outside the gene matches: 4. From germline, CDR1 is MRHNA and CDR2 SNTAGT. In nucleotides, the CDR3 is TGTGCCAGCAGTGAGCAGCGGGGGGCCGAGCAGTTCTTC. Amino acids: CASSEQRGAEQFF.

This clone was observed a few times. V usage is TRBV4-2 and J usage is TRBJ2-2, with a tentative D call TRBD1 (5 bases). Trimming shortened V by 8 bases and J by 0 bases, and 7 bases separated the two germline ends. Germline-derived CDR1 and CDR2 are LGHNA and YNFKEQ. The CDR3 is made up of 13 amino acids. CDR3 residues: CASRQPNTGELFF. Here the CDR3 DNA reads TGTGCCAGCCGACAGCCGAACACCGGGGAGCTGTTTTTT.

This clone was detected only a few times. The V and J genes are TRBV5-1 and TRBJ1-1, with 7 positions matching TRBD1. The CDR3 runs to 14 residues. V lost 7 bases, J lost 4 bases, and 10 bases stayed unmatched. The germline gives CDR1 SGHRS, CDR2 YFSETQ. CDR3 coding DNA: TGCGCCAGCGGACCAGACAGGGTGGGCACTGAAGCTTTCTTT. Its protein product is CASGPDRVGTEAFF.

As for this clone: Other DNA sequences from this sample encode an identical CDR3 as well. The genes are TRBV11-2 and TRBJ2-3; 8 nucleotides agree with TRBD1. CDR3 length: 14 residues. The germline gives CDR1 SGHAT, CDR2 FQNNGV. J lost 3 bases, V lost 4 bases, and 3 bases had no gene match. The CDR3 protein is CASSWDRSTDTQYF. The DNA of the CDR3 is TGTGCCAGCAGCTGGGACAGGTCTACAGATACGCAGTATTTT. Based on the CDR3 plus reference TRBV11-2 and TRBJ2-3, the full variable domain is EAGVAQSPRYKIIEKRQSVAFWCNPISGHATLYWYQQILGQGPKLLIQFQNNGVVDDSQLPKDRFSAERLKGVDSTLKIQPAKLEDSAVYLCASSWDRSTDTQYFGPGTRLTVL.

V and J are TRBV7-9 and TRBJ2-7; possibly TRBD1 for D (6 bases). CDR1 is SEHNR, CDR2 FQNEAQ, per germline (reference sequence). V lost 1 base and J lost 1, with 11 bases in between. The CDR3 has 15 residues. The CDR3 coding sequence is TGTGCCAGCAGCTTAGGAGGGGGTCAGTCCTACGAGCAGTACTTC. It codes for CASSLGGGQSYEQYF.